This T cell receptor (beta chain) is from a study of OX40 agonist ivuxolimab in advanced cancers. Germline V lookup: CDR1 LGHNA, CDR2 YSLEER. The CDR3 loop spans 14 amino acids. V shed 1 base, J shed 3 bases, and the junction held 0 bases outside the gene matches. Assay: immunoSEQ multiplex PCR; the TCRdb copy retains only in-frame clones and omits some. In the table there are 20,000 or so clones, 70% to 90% of which are singletons. The source is an adult with an advanced solid tumor such as melanoma, head and neck, liver or kidney cancer. The chain links TRBV4-3 to TRBJ2-7; 10 nucleotides line up with TRBD2. The sample consisted of CD4+ or CD8+ T cells sorted from blood, taken in a trial of the OX40 agonist ivuxolimab. CDR3 bases: TGCGCCAGCAGCCAAGGGACTAGCGGCTACGAGCAGTACTTC. This gives the protein CASSQGTSGYEQYF.